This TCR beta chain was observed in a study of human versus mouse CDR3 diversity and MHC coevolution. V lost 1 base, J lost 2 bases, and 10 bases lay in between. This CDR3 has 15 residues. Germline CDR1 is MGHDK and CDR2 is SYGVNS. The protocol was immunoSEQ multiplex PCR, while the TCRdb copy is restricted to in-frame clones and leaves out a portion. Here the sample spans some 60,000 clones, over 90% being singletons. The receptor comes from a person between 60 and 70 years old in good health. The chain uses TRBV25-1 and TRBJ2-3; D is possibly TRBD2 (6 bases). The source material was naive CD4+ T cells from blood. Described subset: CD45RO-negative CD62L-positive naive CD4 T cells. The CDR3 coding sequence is TGTGCCAGCAGTGAATTACTAGCCCACACAGATACGCAGTATTTT. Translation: CASSELLAHTDTQYF.